Listed below are T cell receptor beta chains from one sample, sequenced in a study of blood T cells in healthy people across ages. TCRdb used MiXCR to reprocess the 5' RACE reads, holding one entry per CDR3 protein. The repertoire holds a few hundred thousand distinct CDR3 sequences, 27% seen once, with 18% in the top ten. Sample: blood. Source of these receptors: a woman between 65 and 79 years old in good health. CDR3s include the opening cysteine and the closing phenylalanine or tryptophan. The D gene is left open where the match is weak. A clone size is listed for some rows: how often the clone was seen (once, few, many), or a class if it is expanded.

NA,TRBJ1-5,NA,TRBV24-1,TGTGCCACCAGTGGGGGGCACAATCAGCCCCAGCATTTT,CATSGGHNQPQHF
NA,TRBJ1-6,TRBD1,TRBV4-1,TGCGCCAGCAAACAAGGACAGGCCTATAATTCACCCCTCCACTTT,CASKQGQAYNSPLHF
NA,TRBJ1-6,NA,TRBV10-3,TGTGCCATCAGTGAGGGTTCCCGAAGACTTTCACCCCTCCACTTT,CAISEGSRRLSPLHF
NA,TRBJ1-1,NA,TRBV5-1,TGCGCCAGCAGCTTGGCAGGGGCTATTTGGAAAGCTTTCTTT,CASSLAGAIWKAFF
NA,TRBJ1-1,TRBD1,TRBV2,TGTGCCAGCAGCTATGGACAGGGACTAGAAGCTTTCTTT,CASSYGQGLEAFF
NA,TRBJ2-1,NA,TRBV20-1,TGCAGTGCTAGAAAGCCAGGGAGGCAAGGTGATGAGCAGTTCTTC,CSARKPGRQGDEQFF
NA,TRBJ2-7,TRBD1,TRBV10-3,TGTGCCATCAGCGATAGGACAGGGTCCTACGAGCAGTACTTC,CAISDRTGSYEQYF
NA,TRBJ2-4,NA,TRBV7-6,TGTGCCAGCAGCTTAGTGTCCAACATTCAGTACTTC,CASSLVSNIQYF
once,TRBJ2-1,NA,TRBV9,TGTGCCAGCAGCGTTCCGGACGGGAGCTCCTACAATGAGCAGTTCTTC,CASSVPDGSSYNEQFF
NA,TRBJ1-2,TRBD1,TRBV6-4,TGTGCCAGCAGTGTGGGACAGTTCTATGGCTACACCTTC,CASSVGQFYGYTF
NA,TRBJ2-1,NA,TRBV9,TGTGCCAGCAGCGTAGGAACAGGTTTTTACAATGAGCAGTTCTTC,CASSVGTGFYNEQFF
few,TRBJ2-5,NA,TRBV20-1,TGCAGTGCAAACCCCCGACAGGCGTTTCAAGAGACCCAGTACTTC,CSANPRQAFQETQYF
NA,TRBJ2-5,TRBD1,TRBV7-2,TGTGCCAGCAGCTTAGTTACAGGGGACGGGGAGACCCAGTACTTC,CASSLVTGDGETQYF
NA,TRBJ2-1,NA,TRBV20-1,TGCAGTACCTACCTAGCTCGCCATGAGCAGTTCTTC,CSTYLARHEQFF
few,TRBJ2-7,NA,TRBV6-2/TRBV6-3,TGTGCCAGCAGTTACCCAACCTACGAGCAGTACTTC,CASSYPTYEQYF
NA,TRBJ2-5,TRBD2,TRBV7-2,TGTGCCAGCAGCTTTGGTAGCGGGGGGTTGTGGGAGACCCAGTACTTC,CASSFGSGGLWETQYF
NA,TRBJ1-4,NA,TRBV20-1,TGCAGTGCACGGGACATTGATGAAAAACTGTTTTTT,CSARDIDEKLFF
NA,TRBJ1-4,TRBD1,TRBV7-8,TGTGCCAGCAGCTCCCGGACAGGGGTGGGCGAAAAACTGTTTTTT,CASSSRTGVGEKLFF
NA,TRBJ2-5,TRBD1,TRBV20-1,TGCAGTGCCAGGACAGGAATGGGAGAGACCCAGTACTTC,CSARTGMGETQYF
NA,TRBJ2-1,NA,TRBV4-2,TGTGCCAGCAGCCTGGGGGCTAGCGGATACAATGAGCAGTTCTTC,CASSLGASGYNEQFF
few,TRBJ1-2,NA,TRBV9,TGTGCCAGCAGCCCCACCGAGGCCTCCGGGAACTATGGCTACACCTTC,CASSPTEASGNYGYTF
NA,TRBJ2-5,NA,TRBV2,TGTGTCAGCAGGAACAGGCCGTACCAAGAGACCCAGTACTTC,CVSRNRPYQETQYF
NA,TRBJ2-3,NA,TRBV5-1,TGCGCCAGCTCCCATCGGGGGCTAAGCACAGATACGCAGTATTTT,CASSHRGLSTDTQYF
NA,TRBJ2-3,TRBD2,TRBV11-2,TGTGCCAGCAGCTTAGGGGGACTAGTAGGAAGCACAGATACGCAGTATTTT,CASSLGGLVGSTDTQYF
NA,TRBJ2-1,TRBD2,TRBV7-7,TGTGCTAGCAGTCGACGGACTAGTTTAAATGAGCAGTTCTTC,CASSRRTSLNEQFF
few,TRBJ1-2,TRBD1,TRBV7-2,TGTGCCAGCAGAACAACAGGACAGGACATTGGAGGCTACACCTTC,CASRTTGQDIGGYTF
few,TRBJ1-1,NA,TRBV2,TGTGCCAGCACCGCCGGACGGGACACTGAAGCTTTCTTT,CASTAGRDTEAFF
NA,TRBJ2-7,TRBD2,TRBV11-2,TGTGCCAGCAGCCCCAGTCTAGCCGGGGGGTCGTACGAGCAGTACTTC,CASSPSLAGGSYEQYF
NA,TRBJ2-5,TRBD2,TRBV4-3,TGCGCCAGCAGCCAAGATGTCAGGGAGGGGACCCAGTACTTC,CASSQDVREGTQYF
NA,TRBJ2-1,NA,TRBV7-2,TGTGCCAGCAGCACCCGGACGGACTACAATGAGCAGTTCTTC,CASSTRTDYNEQFF
NA,TRBJ2-2,TRBD2,TRBV9,TGTGCCAGCAGCGTTGGGACTAGCGGGGGGTTCGACACCGGGGAGCTGTTTTTT,CASSVGTSGGFDTGELFF
NA,TRBJ2-1,NA,TRBV10-2,TGCGCCAGCAGGAAAGGACAGTATAGTGATGAGCAGTTCTTC,CASRKGQYSDEQFF
NA,TRBJ1-4,NA,TRBV5-1,TGCGCCAGCAGTTCGAGGGGATACGGTGAAAAACTGTTTTTT,CASSSRGYGEKLFF
few,TRBJ1-5,TRBD1,TRBV6-2/TRBV6-3,TGTGCCACGACAGGGGCGTCGGGGGATCAGCCCCAGCATTTT,CATTGASGDQPQHF
NA,TRBJ2-1,NA,TRBV5-1,TGCGCCACCACCCCGGGTCCCGACCAGTACAATGAGCAGTTCTTC,CATTPGPDQYNEQFF
NA,TRBJ2-5,NA,TRBV5-8,TGTGCCAGCAGCTCTAAGGAGGCGAGGGAAGAGACCCAGTACTTC,CASSSKEAREETQYF
NA,TRBJ2-2,NA,TRBV7-2,TGTGCCAGCAGCAAGGTGGCGAGAGGGGGGACAAACACCGGGGAGCTGTTTTTT,CASSKVARGGTNTGELFF
NA,TRBJ1-6,NA,TRBV5-1,TGCGCCAGCAGCTTGAAACAGTTCGTCTATAATTCACCCCTCCACTTT,CASSLKQFVYNSPLHF
once,TRBJ2-7,NA,TRBV29-1,TGCAGCGTTGAGGGGTTGGCCGACGAGCAGTACTTC,CSVEGLADEQYF
many,TRBJ2-4,TRBD1,TRBV6-2/TRBV6-3,TGTGCCAGCAGTTTATATATGACAGGGTTTCAGTACTTC,CASSLYMTGFQYF
few,TRBJ1-1,NA,TRBV7-9,TGTGCCAGCAGCTTAATCTCGGGGGGGGCGTCGGCTGAAGCTTTCTTT,CASSLISGGASAEAFF